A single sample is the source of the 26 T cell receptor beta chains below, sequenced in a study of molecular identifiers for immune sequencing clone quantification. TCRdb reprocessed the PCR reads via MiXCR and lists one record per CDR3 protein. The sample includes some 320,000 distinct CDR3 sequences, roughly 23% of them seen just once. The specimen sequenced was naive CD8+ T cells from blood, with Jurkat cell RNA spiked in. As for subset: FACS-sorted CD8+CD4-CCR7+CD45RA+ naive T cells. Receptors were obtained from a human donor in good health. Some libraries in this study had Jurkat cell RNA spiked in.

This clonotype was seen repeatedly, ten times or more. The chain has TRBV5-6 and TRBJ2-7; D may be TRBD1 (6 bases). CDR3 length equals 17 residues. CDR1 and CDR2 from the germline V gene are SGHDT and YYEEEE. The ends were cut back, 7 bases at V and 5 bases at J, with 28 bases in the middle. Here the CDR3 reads CASLGGGRDPSWDEQYF. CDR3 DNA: TGTGCCAGCCTCGGTGGGGGCAGGGACCCGTCCTGGGACGAGCAGTACTTC.

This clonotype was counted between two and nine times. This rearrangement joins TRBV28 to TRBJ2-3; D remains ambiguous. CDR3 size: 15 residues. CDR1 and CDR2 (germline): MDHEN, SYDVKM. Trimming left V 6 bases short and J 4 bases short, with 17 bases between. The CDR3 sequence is CASRIRPGPADTQYF. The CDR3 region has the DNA TGTGCCAGCAGAATTAGGCCCGGACCGGCAGATACGCAGTATTTT. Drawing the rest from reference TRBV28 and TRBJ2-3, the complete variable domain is DVKVTQSSRYLVKRTGEKVFLECVQDMDHENMFWYRQDPGLGLRLIYFSYDVKMKEKGDIPEGYSVSREKKERFSLILESASTNQTSMYLCASRIRPGPADTQYFGPGTRLTVL.

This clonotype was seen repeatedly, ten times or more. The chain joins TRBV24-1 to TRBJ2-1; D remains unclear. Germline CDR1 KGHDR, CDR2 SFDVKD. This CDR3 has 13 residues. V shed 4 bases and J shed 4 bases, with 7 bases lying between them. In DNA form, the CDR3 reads TGTGCCACCAGTGAATCCACTTACAATGAGCAGTTCTTC. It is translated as CATSESTYNEQFF.

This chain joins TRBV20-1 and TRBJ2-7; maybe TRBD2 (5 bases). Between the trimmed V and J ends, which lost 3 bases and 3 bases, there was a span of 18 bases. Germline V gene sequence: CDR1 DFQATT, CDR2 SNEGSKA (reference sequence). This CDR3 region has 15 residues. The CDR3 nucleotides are TGCAGTGCTAGGAGGGCCGCCGCCCTTAACTACGAGCAGTACTTC. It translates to CSARRAAALNYEQYF.

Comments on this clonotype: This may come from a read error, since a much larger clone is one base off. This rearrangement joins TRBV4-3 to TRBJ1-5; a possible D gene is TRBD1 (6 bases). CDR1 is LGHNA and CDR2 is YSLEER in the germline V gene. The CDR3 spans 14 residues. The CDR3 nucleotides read TGCGTCAGCAGCCAAGATACAGGGAGTCAGCCCCAGCATTTT. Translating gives CVSSQDTGSQPQHF.

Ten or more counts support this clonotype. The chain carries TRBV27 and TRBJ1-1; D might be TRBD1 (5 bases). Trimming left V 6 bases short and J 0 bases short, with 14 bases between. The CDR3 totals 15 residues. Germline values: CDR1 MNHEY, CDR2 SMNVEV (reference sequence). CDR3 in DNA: TGTGCCAGCAGCTTTGACAGCCTCATGAACACTGAAGCTTTCTTT. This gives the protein CASSFDSLMNTEAFF.

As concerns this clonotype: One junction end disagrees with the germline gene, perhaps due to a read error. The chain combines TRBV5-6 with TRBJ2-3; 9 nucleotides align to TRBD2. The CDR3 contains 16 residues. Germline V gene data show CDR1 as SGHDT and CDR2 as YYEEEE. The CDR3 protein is CAGSLEASGMEGTQYF. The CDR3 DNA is TGTGCCGGCAGCTTGGAAGCTAGCGGGATGGAGGGTACGCAGTATTTT.

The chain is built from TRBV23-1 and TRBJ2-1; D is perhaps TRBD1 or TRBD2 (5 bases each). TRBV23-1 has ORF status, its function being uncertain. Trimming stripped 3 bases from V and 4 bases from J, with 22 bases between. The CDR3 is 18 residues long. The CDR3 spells CASSHTRWGRETYNEQFF. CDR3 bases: TGCGCCAGCAGTCACACTAGGTGGGGCAGGGAAACGTACAATGAGCAGTTCTTC.

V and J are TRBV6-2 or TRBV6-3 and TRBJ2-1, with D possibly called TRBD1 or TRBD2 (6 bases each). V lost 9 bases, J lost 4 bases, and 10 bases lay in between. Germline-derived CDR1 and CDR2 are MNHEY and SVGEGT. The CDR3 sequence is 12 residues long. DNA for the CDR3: TGTGCCAGTAGGGGGGATTACAATGAGCAGTTCTTC. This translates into CASRGDYNEQFF.

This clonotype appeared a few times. CDR3 coding DNA: TGTGCCAGCAGCGTAGAAGGGGATAGCAATCAGCCCCAGCATTTT. As protein: CASSVEGDSNQPQHF. This chain joins TRBV9 and TRBJ1-5, with D perhaps matching TRBD1 (5 bases). The CDR3 extends over 15 amino acids. Per germline, CDR1 SGDLS and CDR2 YYNGEE. V lost 0 bases, J lost 0 bases, and 7 bases lay in between. Full variable domain (rest looked up from reference TRBV9 and TRBJ1-5): DSGVTQTPKHLITATGQRVTLRCSPRSGDLSVYWYQQSLDQGLQFLIQYYNGEERAKGNILERFSAQQFPDLHSELNLSSLELGDSALYFCASSVEGDSNQPQHFGDGTRLSIL.

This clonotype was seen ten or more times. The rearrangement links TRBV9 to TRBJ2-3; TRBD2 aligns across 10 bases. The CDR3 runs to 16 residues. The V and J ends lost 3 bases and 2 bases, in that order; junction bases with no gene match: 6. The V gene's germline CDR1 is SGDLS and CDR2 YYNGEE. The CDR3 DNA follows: TGTGCCAGCAGCGCCCTGACTAGCGGGTACACAGATACGCAGTATTTT. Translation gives CASSALTSGYTDTQYF.

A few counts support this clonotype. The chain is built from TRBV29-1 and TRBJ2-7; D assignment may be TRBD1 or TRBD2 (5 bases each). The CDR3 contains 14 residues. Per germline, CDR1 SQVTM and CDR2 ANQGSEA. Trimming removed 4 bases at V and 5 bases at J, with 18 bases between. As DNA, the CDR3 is TGCAGCGTTGTGCCTCGGCAGGGAGTCCACGAGCAGTACTTC. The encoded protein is CSVVPRQGVHEQYF.

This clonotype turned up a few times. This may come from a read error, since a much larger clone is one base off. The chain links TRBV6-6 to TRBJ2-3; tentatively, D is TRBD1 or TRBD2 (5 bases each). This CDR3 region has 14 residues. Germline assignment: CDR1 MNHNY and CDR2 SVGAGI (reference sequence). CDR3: CASGYGTTSDTQYF. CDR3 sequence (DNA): TGTGCCAGCGGTTACGGGACCACGTCAGATACGCAGTATTTT.

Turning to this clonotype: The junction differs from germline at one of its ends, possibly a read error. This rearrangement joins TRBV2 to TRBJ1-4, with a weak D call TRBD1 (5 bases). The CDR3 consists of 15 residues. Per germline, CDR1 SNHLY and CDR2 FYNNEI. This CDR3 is CASSVWGNANDKLFF. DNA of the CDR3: TGTGCCAGCAGTGTGTGGGGCAACGCTAATGATAAACTGTTTTTT. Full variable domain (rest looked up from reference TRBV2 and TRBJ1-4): EPEVTQTPSHQVTQMGQEVILRCVPISNHLYFYWYRQILGQKVEFLVSFYNNEISEKSEIFDDQFSVERPDGSNFTLKIRSTKLEDSAMYFCASSVWGNANDKLFFGSGTQLSVL.

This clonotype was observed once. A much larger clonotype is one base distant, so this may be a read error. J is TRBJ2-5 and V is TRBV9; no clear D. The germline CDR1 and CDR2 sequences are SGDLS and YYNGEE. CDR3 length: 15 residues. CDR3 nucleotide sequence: TGTGCCAGCAGCGTAGGAACAGAGACACAAGAGCCCCAGTACTTC. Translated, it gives CASSVGTETQEPQYF.

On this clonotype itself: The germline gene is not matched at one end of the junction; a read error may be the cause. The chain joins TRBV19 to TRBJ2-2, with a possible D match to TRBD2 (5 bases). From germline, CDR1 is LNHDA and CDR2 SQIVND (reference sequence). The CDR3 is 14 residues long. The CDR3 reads CASMLSPNTGKLFF. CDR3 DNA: TGTGCCAGTATGCTAAGTCCGAACACCGGGAAGCTGTTTTTT.

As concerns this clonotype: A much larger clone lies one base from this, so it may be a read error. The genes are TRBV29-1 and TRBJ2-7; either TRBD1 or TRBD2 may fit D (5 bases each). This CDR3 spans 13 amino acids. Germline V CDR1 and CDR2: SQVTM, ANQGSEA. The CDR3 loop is CSVAGPFSYEQHF. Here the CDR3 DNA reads TGCAGCGTTGCGGGGCCCTTCTCCTACGAGCAGCACTTC.

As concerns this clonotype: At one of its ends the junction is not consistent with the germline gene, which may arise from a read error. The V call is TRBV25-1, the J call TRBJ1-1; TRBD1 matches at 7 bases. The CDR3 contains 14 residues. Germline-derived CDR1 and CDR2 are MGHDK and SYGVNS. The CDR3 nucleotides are TGTGCCAGCAGCCAAACGGGGACAGACACTGAAGCTTCCTTT. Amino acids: CASSQTGTDTEASF. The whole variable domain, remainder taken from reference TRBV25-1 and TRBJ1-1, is EADIYQTPRYLVIGTGKKITLECSQTMGHDKMYWYQQDPGMELHLIHYSYGVNSTEKGDLSSESTVSRIRTEHFPLTLESARPSHTSQYLCASSQTGTDTEASFGQGTRLTVV.

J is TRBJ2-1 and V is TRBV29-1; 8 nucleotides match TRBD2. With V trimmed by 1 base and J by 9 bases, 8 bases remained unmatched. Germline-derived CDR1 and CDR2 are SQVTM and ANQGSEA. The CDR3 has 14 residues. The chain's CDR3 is CSVEVRGGPFEQFF. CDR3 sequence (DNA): TGCAGCGTTGAAGTGCGCGGGGGGCCGTTTGAGCAGTTCTTC.

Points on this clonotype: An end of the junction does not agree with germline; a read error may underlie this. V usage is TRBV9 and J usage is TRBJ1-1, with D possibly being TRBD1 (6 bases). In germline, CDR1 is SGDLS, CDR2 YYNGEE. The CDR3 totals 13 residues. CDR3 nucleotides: TGTGCCAGCGGCGTAGTGACGGGGACAGAAGCTTTCTTT. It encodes CASGVVTGTEAFF.

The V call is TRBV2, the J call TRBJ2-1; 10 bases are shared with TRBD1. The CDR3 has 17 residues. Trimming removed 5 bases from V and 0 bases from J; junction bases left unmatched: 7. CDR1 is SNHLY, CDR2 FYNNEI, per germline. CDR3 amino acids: CASSFFRTGGSYNEQFF. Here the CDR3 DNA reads TGTGCCAGCAGTTTTTTTCGGACAGGGGGCTCCTACAATGAGCAGTTCTTC.

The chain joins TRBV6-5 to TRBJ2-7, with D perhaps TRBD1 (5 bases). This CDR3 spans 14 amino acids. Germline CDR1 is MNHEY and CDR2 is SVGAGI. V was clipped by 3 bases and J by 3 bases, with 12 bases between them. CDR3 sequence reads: CASSYLGVGYEQYF. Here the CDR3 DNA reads TGTGCCAGCAGTTATTTAGGGGTAGGCTACGAGCAGTACTTC.

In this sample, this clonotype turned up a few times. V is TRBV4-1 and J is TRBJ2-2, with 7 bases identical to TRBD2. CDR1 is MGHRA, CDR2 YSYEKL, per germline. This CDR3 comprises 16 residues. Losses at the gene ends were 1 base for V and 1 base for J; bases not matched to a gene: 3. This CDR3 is CASSQGLAQNTGELFF. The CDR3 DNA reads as TGCGCCAGCAGCCAAGGACTAGCACAGAACACCGGGGAGCTGTTTTTT.

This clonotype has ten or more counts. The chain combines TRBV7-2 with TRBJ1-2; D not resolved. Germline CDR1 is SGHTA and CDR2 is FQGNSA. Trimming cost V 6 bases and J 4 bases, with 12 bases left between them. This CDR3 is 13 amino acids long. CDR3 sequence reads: CASRIREAYGYTF. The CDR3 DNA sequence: TGTGCCAGCAGGATCCGGGAAGCCTATGGCTACACCTTC.

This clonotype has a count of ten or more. DNA of the CDR3: TGCGCCAGCAGCCAAGATCAAGGTGCTAGCGGATACGAGCAGTACTTC. The encoded protein is CASSQDQGASGYEQYF. The chain has TRBV4-3 and TRBJ2-7, with 7 bases identical to TRBD2. Germline trimming cut 0 bases from V and 4 bases from J; bases unmatched to any gene: 9. The CDR3 is 16 residues long. Germline loops: CDR1 LGHNA, CDR2 YSLEER.

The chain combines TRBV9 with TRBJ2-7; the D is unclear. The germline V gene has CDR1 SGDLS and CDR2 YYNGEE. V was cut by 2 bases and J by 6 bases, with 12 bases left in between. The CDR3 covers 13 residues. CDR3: CASSVVAMGEQYF. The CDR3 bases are TGTGCCAGCAGCGTCGTCGCCATGGGCGAGCAGTACTTC.